These 21 T cell receptor beta chains came from one sample sequenced in a study of blood T cell repertoires in COVID-19. Assay: immunoSEQ multiplex PCR; the TCRdb copy retains only in-frame clones and omits some. The repertoire holds approximately 210,000 clones, with roughly nine tenths as singletons. The sequencing sample was made of peripheral blood. All receptors come from a man aged 35-49 years with acute or convalescent COVID-19.

This sequence joins TRBV24-1 and TRBJ2-1; weak D call: TRBD2 (5 bases). The CDR3 has 17 residues. Germline V CDR1 and CDR2: KGHDR, SFDVKD. V lost 1 base and J 4 bases, leaving 16 bases between the germline ends. CDR3: CATSDFNRGIGYNEQFF. CDR3 DNA sequence: TGTGCCACCAGTGATTTTAATAGAGGGATAGGTTACAATGAGCAGTTCTTC.

The chain couples TRBV18 to TRBJ2-1, with TRBD2 matching 7 bases. Trimming at V came to 2 bases and at J to 2 bases, leaving 15 bases not matched to a gene. CDR1 is KGHSH, CDR2 LQKENI, per germline. CDR3 length equals 19 residues. The CDR3 DNA reads TGTGCCAGCTCACCAAAGGCCCCTCGGCGAGGGAGGGCCTACAATGAGCAGTTCTTC. It yields the protein CASSPKAPRRGRAYNEQFF.

This rearrangement joins TRBV4-1 to TRBJ1-3; D might be TRBD1 (6 bases). Germline CDR1 MGHRA, CDR2 YSYEKL. The length of the CDR3 is 18 residues. The V gene lost 0 bases and the J gene lost 3 bases, with 18 bases spanning the gap. The CDR3 sequence is CASSQDQVQGFLGNTIYF. As DNA, the CDR3 is TGCGCCAGCAGCCAAGATCAAGTACAGGGTTTTCTTGGAAACACCATATATTTT.

The genes are TRBV10-1 and TRBJ1-6, with D possibly being TRBD1 (5 bases). The CDR3 covers 14 residues. CDR1 WNHNN and CDR2 SYGVQD come from the germline V gene (reference sequence). The V gene lost 3 bases and the J gene lost 8 bases, with 11 bases spanning the gap. The CDR3 nucleotides are TGCGCCAGCAGTGAAAGGGGAAAGGATTCACCCCTCCACTTT. This translates into CASSERGKDSPLHF.

The V and J genes are TRBV11-2 and TRBJ2-7; 9 bases fit TRBD2. The CDR3 sequence is 19 residues long. Looked up from germline, CDR1 is SGHAT and CDR2 is FQNNGV. Trimming removed 0 bases from V and 5 bases from J; junction bases left unmatched: 17. CDR3 sequence (DNA): TGTGCCAGCAGCTTAGATTCCCCCTTCCGGGCGGGAGGGATCGACGAGCAGTACTTC. This gives the protein CASSLDSPFRAGGIDEQYF.

The V and J genes are TRBV28 and TRBJ2-5, with TRBD1 as a possible D gene (6 bases). Germline V gene data show CDR1 as MDHEN and CDR2 as SYDVKM. Trimming removed 4 bases from V and 5 bases from J, with 17 bases in between. The CDR3 runs 15 residues. The CDR3 DNA is TGTGCCAGCAGTTGGAACCGGGACAAGTGGGAGACCCAGTACTTC. It specifies CASSWNRDKWETQYF.

This chain links TRBV6-5 with TRBJ1-3; no definite D call. Germline V gene lookup returns CDR1 MNHEY and CDR2 SVGAGI. The CDR3 spans 15 residues. V was trimmed by 0 bases and J by 3 bases, leaving 9 bases between them. CDR3 sequence reads: CASSYSVRGGNTIYF. The CDR3 DNA sequence: TGTGCCAGCAGTTACTCTGTGCGGGGTGGAAACACCATATATTTT.

The chain employs TRBV19 and TRBJ1-5; 7 nucleotides line up with TRBD1. Germline V gene data show CDR1 as LNHDA and CDR2 as SQIVND (reference sequence). The V gene end was trimmed by 5 bases and the J gene end by 9 bases; junction bases not matched to a gene: 16. The CDR3 length is 16 residues. The CDR3 reads CASSGRDSSADLPQHF. The CDR3 coding sequence is TGTGCCAGTAGTGGCCGGGACAGCTCAGCCGATTTGCCCCAGCATTTT.

This chain uses TRBV11-2 with TRBJ2-7; 13 nucleotides line up with TRBD2. V trimming: 5 bases; J trimming: 1 base; junction bases outside the gene matches: 5. The length of the CDR3 is 16 residues. The germline CDR1 and CDR2 sequences are SGHAT and FQNNGV. The chain's CDR3 is CASSPGTSGVSYEQYF. The CDR3 region has the DNA TGTGCCAGCAGCCCCGGGACTAGCGGGGTTTCCTACGAGCAGTACTTC.

This sequence joins TRBV11-1 and TRBJ1-2; no firm D call. Looked up from germline, CDR1 is SGHAT and CDR2 is FQDESV (reference sequence). Trimming took off 2 bases at V and 6 bases at J, with 10 bases between the two ends. The CDR3 spans 13 residues. The CDR3 reads CASSLQFRDGYTF. The DNA for the CDR3 is TGTGCCAGCAGCTTACAATTTCGGGATGGCTACACCTTC.

V is TRBV28 and J is TRBJ2-4; 7 bases are shared with TRBD2. Germline trimming cut 3 bases from V and 0 bases from J; bases unmatched to any gene: 8. The CDR3 sequence is 17 residues long. Germline CDR1 MDHEN, CDR2 SYDVKM. CDR3 coding DNA: TGTGCCAGCAGTTTCTTCCCGGGGGGATTAGCCAAAAACATTCAGTACTTC. Translated, it gives CASSFFPGGLAKNIQYF.

This chain uses TRBV9 with TRBJ1-1, with D possibly TRBD1 on 6 matching bases. There are 16 residues in the CDR3. Germline CDR1 reads SGDLS; CDR2 reads YYNGEE. Trimming pared 0 bases from V and 1 base from J, leaving 13 bases between. The CDR3 reads CASSVVPGGANTEAFF. DNA for the CDR3: TGTGCCAGCAGCGTAGTGCCCGGGGGGGCGAACACTGAAGCTTTCTTT. The variable domain in full, with the rest retrieved from reference TRBV9 and TRBJ1-1, is DSGVTQTPKHLITATGQRVTLRCSPRSGDLSVYWYQQSLDQGLQFLIQYYNGEERAKGNILERFSAQQFPDLHSELNLSSLELGDSALYFCASSVVPGGANTEAFFGQGTRLTVV.

This clone was detected a few times. The chain joins TRBV14 to TRBJ1-1; D is perhaps TRBD1 (5 bases). V lost 4 bases and J lost 4, with 16 bases in between. The CDR3 is made up of 15 amino acids. From germline, CDR1 is SGHDN and CDR2 FVKESK. The CDR3 DNA reads TGTGCCAGCAGCCCCTCGACAGTCAGAAGCACTGAAGCTTTCTTT. It specifies CASSPSTVRSTEAFF.

The chain joins TRBV11-2 to TRBJ2-1, with TRBD2 identical over 8 bases. With 5 bases clipped from V and 7 bases from J, the junction kept 7 bases outside the gene matches. CDR1 is SGHAT, CDR2 FQNNGV, per germline. CDR3 size: 14 residues. CDR3 residues: CASSPSGSWNEQFF. CDR3 DNA: TGTGCCAGCAGCCCCAGCGGGAGTTGGAATGAGCAGTTCTTC.

The chain uses TRBV5-5 and TRBJ1-5; a weak D match, TRBD1 (6 bases). V shed 7 bases and J shed 6 bases, with 23 bases lying between them. The length of the CDR3 is 16 residues. In germline, CDR1 is SGHKS, CDR2 YYEKEE (reference sequence). The CDR3, as DNA: TGTGCCAGCTCCCGCGAGGGGGACGCAAGAGTTCAGCCCCAGCATTTT. This encodes CASSREGDARVQPQHF.

The count of this clone is one. The CDR3 coding sequence is TGCAGTGCTAGTCGACGGGGGGTAGGTTATGGCTACACCTTC. This codes for CSASRRGVGYGYTF. The V and J genes are TRBV20-1 and TRBJ1-2; possibly TRBD1 for D (5 bases). V lost 3 bases to trimming and J lost 5 bases, with 16 bases between them. The germline gives CDR1 DFQATT, CDR2 SNEGSKA (reference sequence). This CDR3 spans 14 amino acids.

The chain carries TRBV7-9 and TRBJ2-7; 13 nucleotides agree with TRBD2. The CDR3 is 15 residues long. The V gene end was trimmed by 1 base and the J gene end by 3 bases; junction bases not matched to a gene: 0. From germline, CDR1 is SEHNR and CDR2 FQNEAQ (reference sequence). The CDR3 loop reads CASSLGTSGGYEQYF. CDR3 DNA sequence: TGTGCCAGCAGCTTAGGGACTAGCGGGGGCTACGAGCAGTACTTC.

V usage is TRBV19 and J usage is TRBJ1-3; 7 bases line up with TRBD1. V shed 4 bases, J shed 2 bases, and the junction held 5 bases outside the gene matches. This CDR3 region has 15 residues. Germline lookup yields CDR1 LNHDA and CDR2 SQIVND (reference sequence). This CDR3 reads CASSTTGEAGNTIYF. CDR3 nucleotides: TGTGCCAGTAGTACTACAGGGGAAGCTGGAAACACCATATATTTT.

The chain links TRBV5-1 to TRBJ2-5; 12 positions match TRBD2. Germline-derived CDR1 and CDR2 are SGHRS and YFSETQ. The CDR3 is 17 residues long. J gave up 2 bases and V 4 bases, and 9 bases lay outside the gene matches. The CDR3 loop reads CASSAGLAGGGQETQYF. The DNA of the CDR3 is TGCGCCAGCAGCGCGGGACTAGCGGGCGGTGGGCAAGAGACCCAGTACTTC.

J is TRBJ2-2 and V is TRBV20-1, with 8 positions matching TRBD1. The CDR3 has 16 amino acids. The junction had 9 bases not matched to a gene; V was cut back by 3 bases and J by 3 bases. The germline V gene has CDR1 DFQATT and CDR2 SNEGSKA (reference sequence). CDR3: CSASWRQGTHTGELFF. The CDR3 DNA is TGCAGTGCTAGTTGGAGACAGGGGACCCACACCGGGGAGCTGTTTTTT.

This chain joins TRBV6-5 and TRBJ1-1, with D possibly being TRBD1 (6 bases). V lost 2 bases, J lost 3 bases, and 10 bases lay in between. The CDR3 extends over 14 amino acids. Per the germline V gene, CDR1 is MNHEY and CDR2 is SVGAGI. The CDR3 nucleotides read TGTGCCAGCAGTTACAACAGGGCCCACACTGAAGCTTTCTTT. It specifies CASSYNRAHTEAFF.